Detailed here is one T cell receptor beta chain. This record comes from a study of blood T cell repertoires in COVID-19. Study-level information: PBMCs, B-cell-depleted T cells, or T cells provided the cDNA or gDNA that made up the material.

The CDR3 is 15 residues long. Germline CDR1 LNHDA, CDR2 SQIVND (reference sequence). Germline trimming cut 5 bases from V and 6 bases from J; bases unmatched to any gene: 9. Original processing notes: Scientists estimated how many nucleated cells there were by amplifying reference gene primers. TCRdb's copy holds only in-frame clones and misses some; the assay was immunoSEQ multiplex PCR. The V and J calls and clone size are taken from that table; D and trimming were inferred from the DNA. Of a few hundred thousand clones in the sample, 75% to 90% are singletons; the top ten hold 3%. Sequenced input: peripheral blood. This TCR was sampled from a woman younger than 45 with active or convalescent COVID-19. The chain joins TRBV19 to TRBJ2-3, with TRBD2 matching 9 bases. The CDR3 reads CASSVPGLASDTQYF. In nucleotides, the CDR3 is TGTGCCAGTAGTGTACCGGGACTAGCCTCTGATACGCAGTATTTT.